The text below deals with one TCR beta chain. The antigen is not known. V was pared by 5 bases and J by 4 bases, with 7 bases of the junction left unmatched. This CDR3 contains 15 residues. Germline V CDR1 and CDR2: MNHEY, SVGAGI. This record comes from a study of PD-1 blockade in mismatch repair-deficient tumors. Study-level findings and limits: After pembrolizumab, tumor-resident clones rose rapidly, then generally contracted before radiologic responses.

Mismatch repair deficiency was confirmed in all patients, by PCR or immunohistochemistry. Libraries were prepared by immunoSEQ multiplex PCR; TCRdb keeps only in-frame clonotypes and omits some of them. Here the sample spans 90,000 to 120,000 clones, 82% being singletons. The gene calls are TRBV6-5 and TRBJ1-1, with 10 bases aligning to TRBD1. This receptor was obtained from an adult with mismatch repair-deficient cancer. Specimen: peripheral blood, collected 30 to 36 weeks after starting pembrolizumab. The CDR3 here is CASSKRQGASTEAFF. Written as DNA, the CDR3 is TGTGCCAGCAGTAAGAGACAGGGGGCCAGCACTGAAGCTTTCTTT.